Listed below are T cell receptor beta chains from one sample, sequenced in a study of T-cell reconstitution after alpha-beta-depleted transplantation in children. One entry per CDR3 protein results from TCRdb running MiXCR on the PCR reads. The sample has some 240,000 distinct CDR3 sequences, 9.5% to 15% seen once. Source: PBMCs from the stem cell graft donor, taken from the stem cell graft. These receptor sequences come from a human donor who donated a stem cell graft to a child with acute lymphoblastic leukemia. CDR3s include the opening cysteine and the closing phenylalanine or tryptophan. The order of the fields is D gene, V gene, clone size, J gene, CDR3 protein, CDR3 DNA. The D gene is left open where the match is weak. Size values are once, few and many counts, or a class for expanded clones, and some rows have none.

TRBD1	TRBV19	.	TRBJ1-1	CASSIGPDRANTEAFF	TGTGCCAGTAGTATCGGACCTGACAGGGCGAACACTGAAGCTTTCTTT
.	TRBV10-2	many	TRBJ1-2	CASSETDHGYTF	TGCGCCAGCAGTGAGACAGACCATGGCTACACCTTC
.	TRBV7-9	many	TRBJ1-1	CASSLSGLDTEAFF	TGTGCCAGCAGCTTAAGCGGTCTTGACACTGAAGCTTTCTTT
TRBD2	TRBV6-2/TRBV6-3	few	TRBJ2-1	CASSYSTSGRFYNEQFF	TGTGCCAGCAGTTACTCGACTAGCGGGAGGTTTTACAATGAGCAGTTCTTC
.	TRBV12-3/TRBV12-4	many	TRBJ1-1	CASSFRSHQNTEAFF	TGTGCCAGCAGTTTTCGTTCACACCAAAACACTGAAGCTTTCTTT
TRBD2	TRBV2	.	TRBJ2-1	CANTRTSGHYNEQFF	TGTGCCAACACAAGGACTAGCGGGCATTACAATGAGCAGTTCTTC
.	TRBV3-1	many	TRBJ1-2	CASSQVGAGVLGGYTF	TGTGCCAGCAGCCAAGTGGGGGCAGGGGTGCTTGGAGGCTACACCTTC
.	TRBV12-3/TRBV12-4	many	TRBJ1-5	CASSKDSKGQPQHF	TGTGCCAGCAGTAAAGACAGTAAGGGTCAGCCCCAGCATTTT
.	TRBV20-1	.	TRBJ2-5	CSARGGGAKTQYF	TGCAGTGCTAGAGGTGGGGGGGCGAAGACCCAGTACTTC
.	TRBV5-1	many	TRBJ1-1	CASSLGALQGTEAFF	TGCGCCAGCAGCTTGGGGGCCTTACAGGGAACTGAAGCTTTCTTT
.	TRBV9	many	TRBJ2-3	CASSVGTEGPWQYF	TGTGCCAGCAGCGTAGGGACAGAGGGACCCTGGCAGTATTTT
TRBD1	TRBV9	many	TRBJ1-5	CASSEEAGGGQPQHF	TGTGCCAGCAGCGAAGAGGCAGGGGGCGGTCAGCCCCAGCATTTT
.	TRBV30	.	TRBJ1-1	CAWNAGLNTEAFF	TGTGCCTGGAATGCTGGGCTGAACACTGAAGCTTTCTTT
.	TRBV20-1	many	TRBJ2-5	CSAKHQGGETQYF	TGCAGTGCTAAGCATCAGGGAGGCGAGACCCAGTACTTC
TRBD1	TRBV20-1	many	TRBJ1-2	CSANPRAGGNYGYTF	TGCAGTGCTAATCCTCGGGCAGGGGGAAACTATGGCTACACCTTC
.	TRBV11-2	many	TRBJ1-1	CASSSKGDTEAFF	TGTGCCAGCAGCTCGAAGGGGGACACTGAAGCTTTCTTT
.	TRBV12-1	.	TRBJ2-1	CASSFDREAPYNEQFF	TGTGCCAGCAGCTTTGACAGGGAGGCCCCCTACAATGAGCAGTTCTTC
TRBD1	TRBV12-3/TRBV12-4	many	TRBJ2-7	CASSPTTGTGGSQYF	TGTGCCAGCAGCCCCACGACCGGGACAGGGGGCTCGCAGTACTTC
TRBD2	TRBV7-8	.	TRBJ2-1	CASTAGRGGPNPSDEQFF	TGTGCCAGCACCGCGGGGCGGGGGGGCCCCAACCCTTCGGATGAGCAGTTCTTC
.	TRBV12-2	.	TRBJ2-3	CASRSIGTGTDTQYF	TGTGCAAGTCGCTCCATCGGGACCGGCACAGATACGCAGTATTTT
.	TRBV7-2	many	TRBJ2-7	CASSLVWDPAYEQYF	TGTGCCAGCAGCTTAGTGTGGGATCCCGCCTACGAGCAGTACTTC
TRBD2	TRBV5-1	many	TRBJ2-7	CASSLVAGAYYEQYF	TGCGCCAGCAGCTTGGTTGCGGGAGCGTACTACGAGCAGTACTTC
.	TRBV6-5	many	TRBJ2-3	CASSYKKRDTQYF	TGTGCCAGCAGTTACAAAAAAAGGGATACGCAGTATTTT
.	TRBV9	many	TRBJ1-2	CASSVNPEGGYGYTF	TGTGCCAGCAGCGTTAACCCAGAGGGGGGTTATGGCTACACCTTC
.	TRBV6-1	many	TRBJ2-2	CASSLGSAGELFF	TGTGCCAGCAGTCTAGGGTCCGCCGGGGAGCTGTTTTTT
.	TRBV7-9	.	TRBJ2-1	CASSPNRGTLGQFF	TGTGCCAGCAGCCCGAATCGAGGGACGCTAGGGCAGTTCTTC
.	TRBV27	many	TRBJ2-7	CASSFGTGAYEQYF	TGTGCCAGCAGTTTCGGCACAGGCGCCTACGAGCAGTACTTC
.	TRBV30	many	TRBJ2-7	CAWSINYEQYF	TGTGCCTGGAGTATAAACTACGAGCAGTACTTC
.	TRBV27	many	TRBJ1-2	CASSLKGKDYGYTF	TGTGCCAGCAGTTTAAAGGGGAAAGACTATGGCTACACCTTC
.	TRBV20-1	many	TRBJ2-7	CSASPELSRSYEQYF	TGCAGTGCTAGCCCAGAACTTAGCCGCTCCTACGAGCAGTACTTC
.	TRBV11-1	many	TRBJ2-4	CASSPEEGGGRVGNIQYF	TGTGCCAGCAGCCCAGAAGAAGGGGGCGGGAGAGTAGGAAACATTCAGTACTTC
.	TRBV3-1	many	TRBJ1-5	CASSQGGNQPQHF	TGTGCCAGCAGCCAAGGAGGAAACCAGCCCCAGCATTTT
TRBD1	TRBV2	many	TRBJ1-2	CASSGQTGDYGYTF	TGTGCCAGCAGTGGGCAGACAGGGGACTATGGCTACACCTTC